This TCR beta chain emerged from a study of identical twins. Regarding the study as a whole: Beta out-of-frame sequences displayed a weaker excess of sharing between twins.

Each cDNA held unique molecular identifiers, and template switching gave it a universal primer site. In TCRdb, the 5' RACE reads were re-called with MiXCR into one record per CDR3 protein. The table lists 350,000 to 500,000 distinct CDR3 sequences, approximately 17% of them singletons, with around 12% in the top ten. V dropped 7 bases and J dropped 6 bases, with 19 bases sitting between them. The CDR3 consists of 15 residues. CDR1 and CDR2 from the germline V gene are MNHEY and SMNVEV (reference sequence). Regarding this clonotype: Antigen specificity is unknown.

What was sequenced was naive T cells sorted from blood. The chain uses TRBV27 and TRBJ2-1; D is perhaps TRBD2 (6 bases). This receptor was taken from a man in his fifties or sixties in good health. The CDR3 is CASIAVTSPTNEQFF. The CDR3 DNA reads TGTGCCAGCATTGCCGTAACTAGCCCAACCAATGAGCAGTTCTTC.